This T cell receptor beta chain appears in the sequencing data of a study of CD8 T cells in Susac syndrome. The V gene lost 3 bases and the J gene lost 5 bases, with 20 bases spanning the gap. The V gene's germline CDR1 is SGDLS and CDR2 YYNGEE. There are 17 residues in the CDR3. Purification of the CD8+ and CD4+ T cells relied on negative isolation, and TEMRA cells underwent FACS enrichment. RNA amounts of about 0.5 to 1 ug underwent reverse transcription with random hexamers. TCRdb ran MiXCR on the immunoSEQ multiplex PCR reads and lists one entry per CDR3 protein. The profile shows over 65,000 distinct CDR3 sequences, approximately 94% of them singletons.

The TCR sequence derives from a human donor with Susac syndrome. The sequenced sample was CD4+ T cells from PBMCs. The chain carries TRBV9 and TRBJ1-4; D might be TRBD1 (5 bases). The CDR3 DNA follows: TGTGCCAGCAGCGCTGCTCTCTCCCGGGGACGGAATGAAAAACTGTTTTTT. This codes for CASSAALSRGRNEKLFF.